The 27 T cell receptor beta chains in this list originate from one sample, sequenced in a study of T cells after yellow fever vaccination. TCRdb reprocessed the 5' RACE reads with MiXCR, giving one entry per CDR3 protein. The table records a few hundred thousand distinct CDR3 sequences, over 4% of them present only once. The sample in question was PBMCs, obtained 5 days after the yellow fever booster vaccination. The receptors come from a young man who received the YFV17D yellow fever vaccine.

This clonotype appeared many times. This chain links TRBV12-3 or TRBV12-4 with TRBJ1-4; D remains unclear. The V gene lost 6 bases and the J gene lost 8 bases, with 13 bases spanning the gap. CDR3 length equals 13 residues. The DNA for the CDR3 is TGTGCCAGCAGGCGGGAGATTGAAGAAAAACTGTTTTTT. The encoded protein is CASRREIEEKLFF.

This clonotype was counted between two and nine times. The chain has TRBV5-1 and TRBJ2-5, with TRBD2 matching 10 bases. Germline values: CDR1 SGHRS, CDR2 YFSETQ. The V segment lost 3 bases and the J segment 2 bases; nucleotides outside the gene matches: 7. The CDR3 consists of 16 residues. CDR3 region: CASSSAGTSVQETQYF. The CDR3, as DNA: TGCGCCAGCAGCTCCGCCGGGACTAGCGTTCAAGAGACCCAGTACTTC.

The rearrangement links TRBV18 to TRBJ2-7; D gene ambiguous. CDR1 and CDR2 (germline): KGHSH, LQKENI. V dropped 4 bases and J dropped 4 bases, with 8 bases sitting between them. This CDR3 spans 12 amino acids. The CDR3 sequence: CASSRGQYEQYV. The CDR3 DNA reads TGTGCCAGCTCACGAGGCCAGTACGAGCAGTACGTC.

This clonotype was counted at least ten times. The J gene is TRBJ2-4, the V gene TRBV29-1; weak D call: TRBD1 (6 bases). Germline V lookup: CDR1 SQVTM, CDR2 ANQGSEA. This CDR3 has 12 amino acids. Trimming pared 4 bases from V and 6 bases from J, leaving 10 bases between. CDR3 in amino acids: CSVGTALNIQYF. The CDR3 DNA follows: TGCAGCGTTGGGACAGCCTTAAACATTCAGTACTTC.

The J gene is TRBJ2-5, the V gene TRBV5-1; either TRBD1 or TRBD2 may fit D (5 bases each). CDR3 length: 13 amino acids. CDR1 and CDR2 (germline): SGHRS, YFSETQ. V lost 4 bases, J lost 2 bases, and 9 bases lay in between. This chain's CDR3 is CASSGGPQETQYF. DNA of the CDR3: TGCGCCAGCAGCGGGGGACCACAAGAGACCCAGTACTTC.

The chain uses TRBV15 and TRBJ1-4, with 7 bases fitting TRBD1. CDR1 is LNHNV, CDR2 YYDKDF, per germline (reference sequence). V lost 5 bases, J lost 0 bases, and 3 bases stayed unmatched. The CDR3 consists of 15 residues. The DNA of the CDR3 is TGTGCCACCAGCTACGGGACAGCAACTAATGAAAAACTGTTTTTT. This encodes CATSYGTATNEKLFF.

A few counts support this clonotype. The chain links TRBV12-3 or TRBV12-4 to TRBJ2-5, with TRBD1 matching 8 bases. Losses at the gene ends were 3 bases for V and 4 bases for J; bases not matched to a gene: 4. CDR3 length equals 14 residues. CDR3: CASSFRGQRETQYF. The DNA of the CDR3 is TGTGCCAGCAGTTTCAGGGGGCAGAGAGAGACCCAGTACTTC.

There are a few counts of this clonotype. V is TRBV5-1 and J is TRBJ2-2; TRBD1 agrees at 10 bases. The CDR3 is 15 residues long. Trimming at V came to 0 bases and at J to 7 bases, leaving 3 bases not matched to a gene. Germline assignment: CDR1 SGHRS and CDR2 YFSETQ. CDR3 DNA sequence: TGCGCCAGCAGCTTGGAGACAGGGGGCTTCGGGGAGCTGTTTTTT. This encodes CASSLETGGFGELFF.

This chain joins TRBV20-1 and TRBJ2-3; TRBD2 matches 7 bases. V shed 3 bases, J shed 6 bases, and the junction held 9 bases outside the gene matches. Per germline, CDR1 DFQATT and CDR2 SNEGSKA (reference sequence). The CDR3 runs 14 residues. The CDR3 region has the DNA TGCAGTGCTAGTCCGGGACTATTCTTGGATACGCAGTATTTT. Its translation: CSASPGLFLDTQYF.

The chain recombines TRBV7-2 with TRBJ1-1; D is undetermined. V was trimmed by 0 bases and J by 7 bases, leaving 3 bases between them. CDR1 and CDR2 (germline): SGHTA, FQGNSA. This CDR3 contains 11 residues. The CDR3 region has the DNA TGTGCCAGCAGCTTAGCCCTTGAAGCTTTCTTT. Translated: CASSLALEAFF.

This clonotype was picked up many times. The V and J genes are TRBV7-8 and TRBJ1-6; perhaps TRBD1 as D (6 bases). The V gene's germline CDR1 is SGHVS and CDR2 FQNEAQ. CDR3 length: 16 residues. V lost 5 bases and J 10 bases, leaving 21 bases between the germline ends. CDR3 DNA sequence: TGTGCCAGCAGCCCCCCCCGGCAGGGGAATCTATCACCCCTCCACTTT. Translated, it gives CASSPPRQGNLSPLHF.

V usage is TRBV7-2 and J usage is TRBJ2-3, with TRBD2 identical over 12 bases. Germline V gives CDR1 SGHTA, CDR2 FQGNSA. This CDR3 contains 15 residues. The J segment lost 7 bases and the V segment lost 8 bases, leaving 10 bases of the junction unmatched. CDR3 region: CASSQGLAGGYTQYF. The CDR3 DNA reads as TGTGCCAGCTCTCAGGGGCTAGCGGGGGGGTATACGCAGTATTTT. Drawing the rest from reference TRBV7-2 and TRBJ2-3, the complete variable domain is GAGVSQSPSNKVTEKGKDVELRCDPISGHTALYWYRQSLGQGLEFLIYFQGNSAPDKSGLPSDRFSAERTGGSVSTLTIQRTQQEDSAVYLCASSQGLAGGYTQYFGPGTRLTVL.

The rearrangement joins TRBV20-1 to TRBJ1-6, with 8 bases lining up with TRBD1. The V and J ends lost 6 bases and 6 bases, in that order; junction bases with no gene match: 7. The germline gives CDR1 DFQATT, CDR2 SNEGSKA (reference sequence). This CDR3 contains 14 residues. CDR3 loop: CSAHFRGLNSPLHF. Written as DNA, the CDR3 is TGCAGTGCCCACTTCAGGGGGCTTAATTCACCCCTCCACTTT.

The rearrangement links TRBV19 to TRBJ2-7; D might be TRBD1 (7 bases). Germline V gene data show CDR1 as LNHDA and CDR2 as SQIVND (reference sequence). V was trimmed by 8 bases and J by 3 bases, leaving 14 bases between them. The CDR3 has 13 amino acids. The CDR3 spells CASRDRLGYEQYF. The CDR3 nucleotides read TGTGCCAGTCGGGACAGACTAGGCTACGAGCAGTACTTC.

CDR3 nucleotides: TGTGCCAGCAGCCAAGATGAAGTACAGGGAGATGGCTACACCTTC. This translates into CASSQDEVQGDGYTF. V is TRBV3-1 and J is TRBJ1-2; possibly TRBD1 for D (6 bases). V lost 0 bases to trimming and J lost 6 bases, with 14 bases between them. The CDR3 contains 15 residues. The V gene's germline CDR1 is LGHDT and CDR2 YNNKEL (reference sequence).

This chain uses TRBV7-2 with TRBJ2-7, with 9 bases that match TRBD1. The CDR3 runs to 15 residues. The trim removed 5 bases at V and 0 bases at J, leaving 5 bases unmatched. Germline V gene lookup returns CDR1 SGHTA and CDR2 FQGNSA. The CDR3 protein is CASSARDRVSYEQYF. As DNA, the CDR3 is TGTGCCAGCAGCGCCAGGGACAGGGTCTCCTACGAGCAGTACTTC.

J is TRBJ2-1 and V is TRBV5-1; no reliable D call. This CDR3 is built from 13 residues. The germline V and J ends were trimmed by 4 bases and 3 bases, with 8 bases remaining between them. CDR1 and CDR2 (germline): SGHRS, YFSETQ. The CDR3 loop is CASSRYSYNEQFF. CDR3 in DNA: TGCGCCAGCAGCCGTTACAGCTACAATGAGCAGTTCTTC. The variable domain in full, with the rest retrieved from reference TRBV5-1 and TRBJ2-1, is KAGVTQTPRYLIKTRGQQVTLSCSPISGHRSVSWYQQTPGQGLQFLFEYFSETQRNKGNFPGRFSGRQFSNSRSEMNVSTLELGDSALYLCASSRYSYNEQFFGPGTRLTVL.

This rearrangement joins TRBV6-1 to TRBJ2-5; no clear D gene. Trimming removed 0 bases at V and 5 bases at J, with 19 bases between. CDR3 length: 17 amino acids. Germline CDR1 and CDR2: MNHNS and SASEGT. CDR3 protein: CASSEAKRTQLRETQYF. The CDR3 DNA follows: TGTGCCAGCAGTGAAGCAAAAAGGACGCAACTCCGGGAGACCCAGTACTTC.

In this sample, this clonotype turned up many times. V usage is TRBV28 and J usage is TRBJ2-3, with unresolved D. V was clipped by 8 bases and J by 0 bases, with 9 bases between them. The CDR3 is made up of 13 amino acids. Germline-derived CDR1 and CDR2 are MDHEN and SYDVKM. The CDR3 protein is CASESLSTDTQYF. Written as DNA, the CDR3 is TGTGCCAGCGAGTCTCTCAGCACAGATACGCAGTATTTT.

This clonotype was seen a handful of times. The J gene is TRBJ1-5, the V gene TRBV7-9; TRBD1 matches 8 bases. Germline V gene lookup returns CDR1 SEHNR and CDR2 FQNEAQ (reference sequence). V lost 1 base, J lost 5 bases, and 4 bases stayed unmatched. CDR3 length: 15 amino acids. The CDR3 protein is CASSLGTGFYQPQHF. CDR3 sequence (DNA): TGTGCCAGCAGCTTAGGGACAGGGTTCTATCAGCCCCAGCATTTT.

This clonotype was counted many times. CDR3 nucleotides: TGTGCCAGCAGCGTATACTCCGGGACCAACCAAGAGACCCAGTACTTC. Translating it yields CASSVYSGTNQETQYF. This rearrangement joins TRBV9 to TRBJ2-5, with D possibly called TRBD1 or TRBD2 (5 bases each). Per germline, CDR1 SGDLS and CDR2 YYNGEE. This CDR3 has 16 residues. Trimming took 1 base from V and 0 from J, leaving 13 bases between them.

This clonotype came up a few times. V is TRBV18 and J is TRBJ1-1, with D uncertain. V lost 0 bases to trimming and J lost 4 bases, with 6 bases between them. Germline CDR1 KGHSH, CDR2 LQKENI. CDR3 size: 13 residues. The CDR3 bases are TGTGCCAGCTCACCACCCCGGTTCACTGAAGCTTTCTTT. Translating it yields CASSPPRFTEAFF.

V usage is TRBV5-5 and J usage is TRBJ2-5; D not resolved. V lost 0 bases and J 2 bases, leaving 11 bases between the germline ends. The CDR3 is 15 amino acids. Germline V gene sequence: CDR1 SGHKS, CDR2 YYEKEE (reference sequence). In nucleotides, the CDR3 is TGTGCCAGCAGCTTGGGGGAAGGCAGGCAAGAGACCCAGTACTTC. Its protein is CASSLGEGRQETQYF.

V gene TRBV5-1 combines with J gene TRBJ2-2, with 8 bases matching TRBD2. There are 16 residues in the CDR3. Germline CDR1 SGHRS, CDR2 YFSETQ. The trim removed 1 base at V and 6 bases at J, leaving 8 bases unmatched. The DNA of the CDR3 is TGCGCCAGCAGCTTGCTCGGCGGGGGGTATTCCGGGGAGCTGTTTTTT. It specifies CASSLLGGGYSGELFF.

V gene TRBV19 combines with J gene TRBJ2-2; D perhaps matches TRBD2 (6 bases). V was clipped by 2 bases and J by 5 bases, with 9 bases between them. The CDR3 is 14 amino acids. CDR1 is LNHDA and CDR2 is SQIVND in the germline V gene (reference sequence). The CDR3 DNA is TGTGCCAGTAGTATAATTGGAGGGACCGGGGAGCTGTTTTTT. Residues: CASSIIGGTGELFF.

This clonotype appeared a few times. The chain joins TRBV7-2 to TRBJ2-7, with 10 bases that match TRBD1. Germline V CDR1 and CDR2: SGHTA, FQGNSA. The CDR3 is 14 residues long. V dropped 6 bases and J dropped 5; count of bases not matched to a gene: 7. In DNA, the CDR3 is TGTGCCAGCAGGAGGGGACAGGGGAGCGACGAGCAGTACTTC. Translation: CASRRGQGSDEQYF.

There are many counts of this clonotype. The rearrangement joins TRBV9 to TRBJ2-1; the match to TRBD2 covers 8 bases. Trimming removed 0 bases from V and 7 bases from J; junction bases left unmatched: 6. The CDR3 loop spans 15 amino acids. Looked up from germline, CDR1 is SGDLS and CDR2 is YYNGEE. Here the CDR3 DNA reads TGTGCCAGCAGCGTAGCGGGGGGGCCGGAGAATGAGCAGTTCTTC. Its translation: CASSVAGGPENEQFF.